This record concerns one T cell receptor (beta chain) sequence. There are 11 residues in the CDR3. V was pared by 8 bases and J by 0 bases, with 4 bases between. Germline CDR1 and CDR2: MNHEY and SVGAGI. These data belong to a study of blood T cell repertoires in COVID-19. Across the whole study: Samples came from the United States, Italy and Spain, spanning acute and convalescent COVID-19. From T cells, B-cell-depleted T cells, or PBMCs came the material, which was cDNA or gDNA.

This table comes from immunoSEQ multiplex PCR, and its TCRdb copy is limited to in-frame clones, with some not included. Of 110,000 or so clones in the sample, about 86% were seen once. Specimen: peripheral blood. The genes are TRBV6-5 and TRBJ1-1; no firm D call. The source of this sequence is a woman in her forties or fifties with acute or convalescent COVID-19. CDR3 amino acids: CASVMNTEAFF. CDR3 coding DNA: TGTGCCAGCGTCATGAACACTGAAGCTTTCTTT.